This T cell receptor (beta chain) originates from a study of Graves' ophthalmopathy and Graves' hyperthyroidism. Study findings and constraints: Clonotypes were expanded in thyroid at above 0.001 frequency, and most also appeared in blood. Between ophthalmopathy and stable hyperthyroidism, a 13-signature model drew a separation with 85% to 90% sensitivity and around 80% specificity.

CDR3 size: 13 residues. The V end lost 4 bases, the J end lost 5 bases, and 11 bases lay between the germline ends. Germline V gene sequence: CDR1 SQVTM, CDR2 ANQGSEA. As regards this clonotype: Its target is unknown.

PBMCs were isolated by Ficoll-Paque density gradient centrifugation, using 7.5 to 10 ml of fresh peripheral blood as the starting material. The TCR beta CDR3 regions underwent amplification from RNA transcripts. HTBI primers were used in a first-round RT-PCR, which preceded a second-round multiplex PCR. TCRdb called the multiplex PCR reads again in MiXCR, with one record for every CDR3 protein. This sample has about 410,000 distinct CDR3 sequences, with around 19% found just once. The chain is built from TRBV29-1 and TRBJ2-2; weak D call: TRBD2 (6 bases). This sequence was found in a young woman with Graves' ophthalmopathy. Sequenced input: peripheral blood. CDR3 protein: CSVAEGGTGELFF. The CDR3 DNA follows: TGCAGCGTTGCGGAAGGAGGGACCGGGGAGCTGTTTTTT.